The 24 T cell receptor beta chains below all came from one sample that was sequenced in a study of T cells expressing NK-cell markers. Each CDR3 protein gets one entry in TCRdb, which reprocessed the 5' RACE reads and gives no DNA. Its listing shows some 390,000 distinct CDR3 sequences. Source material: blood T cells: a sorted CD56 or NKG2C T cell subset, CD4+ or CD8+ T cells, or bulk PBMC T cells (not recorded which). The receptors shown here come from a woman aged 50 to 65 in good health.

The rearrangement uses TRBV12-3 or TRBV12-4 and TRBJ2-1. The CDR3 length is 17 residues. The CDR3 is CASSTHPAGGSYNEQFF.

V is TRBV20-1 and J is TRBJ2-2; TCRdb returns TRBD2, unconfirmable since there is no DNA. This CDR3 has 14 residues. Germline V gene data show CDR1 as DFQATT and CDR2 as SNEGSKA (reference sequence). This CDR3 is CSAPKGGRSGELFF.

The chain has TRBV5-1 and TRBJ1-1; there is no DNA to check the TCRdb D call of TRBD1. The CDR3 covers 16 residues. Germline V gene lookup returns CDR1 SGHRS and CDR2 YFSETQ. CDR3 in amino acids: CASSLLVPGMNTEAFF.

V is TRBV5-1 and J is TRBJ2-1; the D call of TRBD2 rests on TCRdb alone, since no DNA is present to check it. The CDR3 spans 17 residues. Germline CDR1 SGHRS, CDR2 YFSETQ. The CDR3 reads CASSLAPGSGKSNEQFF. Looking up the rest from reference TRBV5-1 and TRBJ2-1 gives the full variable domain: KAGVTQTPRYLIKTRGQQVTLSCSPISGHRSVSWYQQTPGQGLQFLFEYFSETQRNKGNFPGRFSGRQFSNSRSEMNVSTLELGDSALYLCASSLAPGSGKSNEQFFGPGTRLTVL.

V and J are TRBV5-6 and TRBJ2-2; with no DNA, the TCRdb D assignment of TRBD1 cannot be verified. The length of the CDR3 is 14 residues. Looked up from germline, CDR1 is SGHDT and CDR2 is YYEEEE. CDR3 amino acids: CASSWTPNTGELFF.

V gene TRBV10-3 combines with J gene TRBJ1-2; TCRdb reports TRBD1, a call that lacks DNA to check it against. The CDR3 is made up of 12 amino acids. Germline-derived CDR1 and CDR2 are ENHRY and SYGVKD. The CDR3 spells CAIKRGGDGYTF.

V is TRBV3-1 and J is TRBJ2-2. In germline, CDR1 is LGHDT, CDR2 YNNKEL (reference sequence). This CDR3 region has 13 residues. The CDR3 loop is CASSQGFSGELFF.

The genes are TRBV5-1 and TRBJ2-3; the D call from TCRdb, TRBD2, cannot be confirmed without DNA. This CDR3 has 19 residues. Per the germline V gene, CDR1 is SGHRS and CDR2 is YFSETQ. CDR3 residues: CASSGGLAGGLIVTDTQYF.

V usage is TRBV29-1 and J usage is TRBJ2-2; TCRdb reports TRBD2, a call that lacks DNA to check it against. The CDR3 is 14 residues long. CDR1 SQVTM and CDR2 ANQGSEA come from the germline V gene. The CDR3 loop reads CSVAGSRAAGELFF.

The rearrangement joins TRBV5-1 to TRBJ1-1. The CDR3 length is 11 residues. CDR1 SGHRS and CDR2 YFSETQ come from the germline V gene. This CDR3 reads CASSDSYEAFF.

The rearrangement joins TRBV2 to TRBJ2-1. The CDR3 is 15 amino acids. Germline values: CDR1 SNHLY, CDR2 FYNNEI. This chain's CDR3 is CASSKSGLQINEQFF.

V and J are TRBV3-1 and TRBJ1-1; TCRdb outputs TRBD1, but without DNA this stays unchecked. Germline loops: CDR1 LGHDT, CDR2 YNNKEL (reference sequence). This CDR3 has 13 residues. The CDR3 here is CASSQYRDGEAFF.

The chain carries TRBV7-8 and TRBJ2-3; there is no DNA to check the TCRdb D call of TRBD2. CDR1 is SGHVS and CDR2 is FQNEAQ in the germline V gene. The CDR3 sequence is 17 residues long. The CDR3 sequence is CASSWPTSGSGTDTQYF.

This CDR3 is CASSLVGLPGNTIYF. The chain has TRBV5-1 and TRBJ1-3. The CDR3 has 15 amino acids. Germline CDR1 reads SGHRS; CDR2 reads YFSETQ.

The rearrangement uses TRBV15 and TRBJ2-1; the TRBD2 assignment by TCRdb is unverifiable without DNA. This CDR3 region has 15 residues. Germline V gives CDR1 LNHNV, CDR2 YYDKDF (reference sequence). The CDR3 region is CATSPGTSGLNEQFF.

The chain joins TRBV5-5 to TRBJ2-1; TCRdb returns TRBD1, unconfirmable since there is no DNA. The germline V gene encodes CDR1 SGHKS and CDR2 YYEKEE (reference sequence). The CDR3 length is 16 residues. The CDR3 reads CASSSGVSPSYNEQFF. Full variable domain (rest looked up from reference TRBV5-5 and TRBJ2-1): DAGVTQSPTHLIKTRGQQVTLRCSPISGHKSVSWYQQVLGQGPQFIFQYYEKEERGRGNFPDRFSARQFPNYSSELNVNALLLGDSALYLCASSSGVSPSYNEQFFGPGTRLTVL.

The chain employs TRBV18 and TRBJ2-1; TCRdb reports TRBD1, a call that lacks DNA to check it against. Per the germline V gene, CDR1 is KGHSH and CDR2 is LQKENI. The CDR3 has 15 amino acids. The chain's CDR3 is CASWASGRAYNEQFF.

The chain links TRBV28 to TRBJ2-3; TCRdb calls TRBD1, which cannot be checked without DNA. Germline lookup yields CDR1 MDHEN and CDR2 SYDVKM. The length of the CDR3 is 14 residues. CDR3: CASFRTGGIDTQYF. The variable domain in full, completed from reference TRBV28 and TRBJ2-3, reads DVKVTQSSRYLVKRTGEKVFLECVQDMDHENMFWYRQDPGLGLRLIYFSYDVKMKEKGDIPEGYSVSREKKERFSLILESASTNQTSMYLCASFRTGGIDTQYFGPGTRLTVL.

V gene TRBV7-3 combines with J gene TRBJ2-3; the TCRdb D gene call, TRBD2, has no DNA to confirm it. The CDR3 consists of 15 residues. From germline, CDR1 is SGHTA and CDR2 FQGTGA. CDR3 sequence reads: CASSLRDSTTDTQYF.

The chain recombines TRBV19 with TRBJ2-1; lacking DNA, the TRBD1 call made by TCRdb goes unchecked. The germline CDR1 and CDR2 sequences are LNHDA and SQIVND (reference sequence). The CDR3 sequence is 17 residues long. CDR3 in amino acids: CASRTRRGTGFTDEQFF.

The chain's CDR3 is CASSLPGFGTEAFF. The chain employs TRBV5-1 and TRBJ1-1; TCRdb picks TRBD1, but there is no DNA to check that call. The CDR3 length is 14 residues. Germline V CDR1 and CDR2: SGHRS, YFSETQ.

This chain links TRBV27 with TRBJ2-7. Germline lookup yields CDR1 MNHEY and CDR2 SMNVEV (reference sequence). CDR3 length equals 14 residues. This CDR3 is CASSRRMPNYEQYF.

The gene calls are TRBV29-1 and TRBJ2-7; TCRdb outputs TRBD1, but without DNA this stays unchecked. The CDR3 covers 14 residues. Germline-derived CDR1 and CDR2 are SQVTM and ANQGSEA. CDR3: CSVLSGTGGSEQYF.

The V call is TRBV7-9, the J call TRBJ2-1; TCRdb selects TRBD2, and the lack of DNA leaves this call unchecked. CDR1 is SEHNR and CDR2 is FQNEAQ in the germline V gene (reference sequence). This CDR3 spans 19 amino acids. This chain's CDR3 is CASSPGTSGNTSSYNEQFF.